This T cell receptor (beta chain) originates from a study of neurological immune-mediated disorders. The junction had 5 bases not matched to a gene; V was cut back by 5 bases and J by 6 bases. Germline V lookup: CDR1 SQVTM, CDR2 ANQGSEA. The CDR3 loop spans 13 amino acids. This clonotype was detected ten times or more. Every sequencing run produced over 180 million TCR-beta sequences that came from 15-18 subjects. In TCRdb, the 5' RACE reads were re-called with MiXCR into one record per CDR3 protein. The data contain 65,000 to 75,000 distinct CDR3 sequences, around 5% of them seen just once; the ten biggest clones take up approximately 5.6%.

Source material: PBMCs. This clonotype originated in a human donor with multiple sclerosis. The donor label of this sample is uncertain. V gene TRBV29-1 combines with J gene TRBJ1-5, with 9 nucleotides matching TRBD1. The CDR3 DNA sequence: TGCAGCGTTCGGGACAGGGAGGCTCAGCCCCAGCATTTT. It is translated as CSVRDREAQPQHF.